A selection of T cell receptor beta chains follows, all from one sample in a study of somatic mutations in cytotoxic T cells in rheumatoid arthritis. TCRdb's table, derived via immunoSEQ multiplex PCR, lists solely in-frame clones and lacks some. Among 4,000 to 6,000 clones listed, 60% to 85% were seen once. The sequenced material came from CD8+ T cells sorted from blood. These TCRs come from a man aged 65 to 79 with rheumatoid arthritis. The CDR3 runs from the conserved cysteine through the conserved F or W. Each record gives: CDR3 protein, CDR3 DNA, V gene, clone size, J gene, D gene. D genes are given only for firm matches. Clone size is stated in some rows and not others, as once, few, many or a class when expanded.

CDR3 protein: CASSWGPSGGQGEQFF
CDR3 DNA: TGCGCCAGCAGCTGGGGGCCTAGCGGGGGCCAGGGTGAGCAGTTCTTC
V gene: TRBV5-1
clone size: .
J gene: TRBJ2-1
D gene: TRBD2

CDR3 protein: CASSSGPIGYYNEQFF
CDR3 DNA: TGTGCCAGTAGCTCAGGGCCCATAGGTTACTACAATGAGCAGTTCTTC
V gene: TRBV19
clone size: .
J gene: TRBJ2-1
D gene: .

CDR3 protein: CASSYSGQSYNEQFF
CDR3 DNA: TGTGCCAGCAGTTACTCGGGACAGAGCTACAATGAGCAGTTCTTC
V gene: TRBV27
clone size: .
J gene: TRBJ2-1
D gene: TRBD1

CDR3 protein: CASSSGGGSSTEAFF
CDR3 DNA: TGTGCCAGCAGCTCCGGAGGGGGCTCTAGCACTGAAGCTTTCTTT
V gene: TRBV7-9
clone size: .
J gene: TRBJ1-1
D gene: TRBD1

CDR3 protein: CASSPRAGSHQETQYF
CDR3 DNA: TGTGCCAGCAGTCCGCGAGCGGGGAGTCACCAAGAGACCCAGTACTTC
V gene: TRBV27
clone size: few
J gene: TRBJ2-5
D gene: TRBD2

CDR3 protein: CASSVIPGDYEQYF
CDR3 DNA: TGTGCCAGCAGCGTTATACCGGGAGACTACGAGCAGTACTTC
V gene: TRBV5-5
clone size: .
J gene: TRBJ2-7
D gene: .

CDR3 protein: CASSLVQAQETQYF
CDR3 DNA: TGTGCCAGCAGCTTAGTGCAGGCACAAGAGACCCAGTACTTC
V gene: TRBV7-9
clone size: .
J gene: TRBJ2-5
D gene: .

CDR3 protein: CASSVMGGGGTDTQYF
CDR3 DNA: TGTGCCAGCAGCGTGATGGGGGGGGGAGGCACAGATACGCAGTATTTT
V gene: TRBV5-4
clone size: .
J gene: TRBJ2-3
D gene: TRBD2

CDR3 protein: CASKGAPNEKLFF
CDR3 DNA: TGTGCCAGTAAGGGAGCGCCCAATGAAAAACTGTTTTTT
V gene: TRBV19
clone size: .
J gene: TRBJ1-4
D gene: .

CDR3 protein: CASSRGLSYNEQFF
CDR3 DNA: TGTGCCAGTAGTCGAGGGCTTTCCTACAATGAGCAGTTCTTC
V gene: TRBV19
clone size: .
J gene: TRBJ2-1
D gene: .

CDR3 protein: CASSQTPTGREQYF
CDR3 DNA: TGCGCCAGCAGCCAGACTCCCACGGGTCGAGAGCAGTACTTC
V gene: TRBV4-1
clone size: once
J gene: TRBJ2-7
D gene: .

CDR3 protein: CASSLGGGGMNSPLHF
CDR3 DNA: TGCGCCAGCAGCCTCGGGGGAGGGGGTATGAATTCACCCCTCCACTTT
V gene: TRBV5-1
clone size: .
J gene: TRBJ1-6
D gene: .

CDR3 protein: CASSYLGASDTQYF
CDR3 DNA: TGTGCCAGCAGTTACTTGGGAGCGTCAGATACGCAGTATTTT
V gene: TRBV6-6
clone size: .
J gene: TRBJ2-3
D gene: .

CDR3 protein: CASSPQGDTQYF
CDR3 DNA: TGTGCCAGCTCCCCCCAGGGCGACACGCAGTATTTT
V gene: TRBV7-6
clone size: .
J gene: TRBJ2-3
D gene: .

CDR3 protein: CASSLGGVGELFF
CDR3 DNA: TGTGCCAGCAGCTTAGGGGGCGTCGGGGAGCTGTTTTTT
V gene: TRBV5-4
clone size: .
J gene: TRBJ2-2
D gene: TRBD1

CDR3 protein: CASSPGGGPYEQYF
CDR3 DNA: TGCGCCAGCTCTCCGGGCGGGGGCCCCTACGAGCAGTACTTC
V gene: TRBV18
clone size: few
J gene: TRBJ2-7
D gene: .

CDR3 protein: CASSEYPGGYAGELFF
CDR3 DNA: TGTGCCAGCAGTGAATATCCAGGGGGCTATGCCGGGGAGCTGTTTTTT
V gene: TRBV25-1
clone size: .
J gene: TRBJ2-2
D gene: TRBD1